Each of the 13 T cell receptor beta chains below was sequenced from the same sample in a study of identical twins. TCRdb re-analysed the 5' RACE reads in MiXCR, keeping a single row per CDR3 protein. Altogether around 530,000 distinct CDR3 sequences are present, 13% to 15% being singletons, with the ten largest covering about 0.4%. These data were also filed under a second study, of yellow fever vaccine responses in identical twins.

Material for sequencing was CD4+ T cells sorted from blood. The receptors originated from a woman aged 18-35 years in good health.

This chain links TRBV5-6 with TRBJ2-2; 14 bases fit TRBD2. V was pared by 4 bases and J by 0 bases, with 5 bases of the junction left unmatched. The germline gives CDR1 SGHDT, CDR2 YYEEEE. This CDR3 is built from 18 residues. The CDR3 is CASSQGLAGVTNTGELFF. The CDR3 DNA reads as TGTGCCAGCAGCCAGGGACTAGCGGGGGTAACGAACACCGGGGAGCTGTTTTTT.

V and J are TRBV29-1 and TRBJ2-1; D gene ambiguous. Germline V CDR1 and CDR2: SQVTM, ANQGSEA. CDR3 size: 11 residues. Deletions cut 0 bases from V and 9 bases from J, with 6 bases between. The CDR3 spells CSVEEASEQFF. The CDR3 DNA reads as TGCAGCGTTGAAGAGGCTAGTGAGCAGTTCTTC.

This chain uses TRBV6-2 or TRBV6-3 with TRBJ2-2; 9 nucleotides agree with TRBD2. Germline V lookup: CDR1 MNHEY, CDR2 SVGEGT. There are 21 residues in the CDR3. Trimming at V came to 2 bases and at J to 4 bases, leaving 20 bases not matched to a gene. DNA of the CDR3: TGTGCCAGCAGTTACACTCAGACCCGGTCCCTGGGACTAGCTGTCACCGGGGAGCTGTTTTTT. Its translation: CASSYTQTRSLGLAVTGELFF.

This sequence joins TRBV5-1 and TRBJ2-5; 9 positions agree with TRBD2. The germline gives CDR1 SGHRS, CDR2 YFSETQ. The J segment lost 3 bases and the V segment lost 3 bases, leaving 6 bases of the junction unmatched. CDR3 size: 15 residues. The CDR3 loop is CASSYSGSWEETQYF. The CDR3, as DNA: TGCGCCAGCAGCTATAGCGGGAGCTGGGAAGAGACCCAGTACTTC.

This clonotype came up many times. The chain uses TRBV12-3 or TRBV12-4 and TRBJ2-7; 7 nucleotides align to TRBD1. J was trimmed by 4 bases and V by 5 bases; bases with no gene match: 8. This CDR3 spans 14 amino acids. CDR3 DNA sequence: TGTGCCAGCAGTCCCTCAGACAGGGCTTACGAGCAGTACTTC. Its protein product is CASSPSDRAYEQYF.

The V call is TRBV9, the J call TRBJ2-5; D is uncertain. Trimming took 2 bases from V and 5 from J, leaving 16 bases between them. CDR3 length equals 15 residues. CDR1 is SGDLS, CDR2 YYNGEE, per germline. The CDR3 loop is CASSVERGPRETQYF. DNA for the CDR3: TGTGCCAGCAGCGTCGAGCGTGGCCCCCGGGAGACCCAGTACTTC.

CDR3 loop: CAISFGRASTDTQYF. The CDR3 DNA reads TGTGCCATCAGTTTCGGCAGGGCGAGCACAGATACGCAGTATTTT. The V and J genes are TRBV10-3 and TRBJ2-3, with D maybe TRBD1 (5 bases). Germline V CDR1 and CDR2: ENHRY, SYGVKD. V was shortened by 5 bases and J by 0 bases, with 12 bases between the two germline ends. The CDR3 has 15 amino acids.

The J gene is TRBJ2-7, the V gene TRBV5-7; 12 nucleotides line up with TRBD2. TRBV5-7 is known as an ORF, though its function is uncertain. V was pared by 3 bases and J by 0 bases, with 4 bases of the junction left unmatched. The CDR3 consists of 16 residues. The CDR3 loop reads CASSSSGGALSYEQYV. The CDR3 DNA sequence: TGTGCCAGCAGCTCTAGCGGGGGGGCTCTCTCCTACGAGCAGTACGTC.

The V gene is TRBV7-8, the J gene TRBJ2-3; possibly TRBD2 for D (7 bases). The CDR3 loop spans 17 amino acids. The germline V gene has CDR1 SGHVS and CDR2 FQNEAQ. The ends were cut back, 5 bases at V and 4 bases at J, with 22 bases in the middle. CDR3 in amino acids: CASSRPGGLSPSDTQYF. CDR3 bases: TGTGCCAGCAGCAGGCCGGGGGGCTTATCCCCGTCAGATACGCAGTATTTT.

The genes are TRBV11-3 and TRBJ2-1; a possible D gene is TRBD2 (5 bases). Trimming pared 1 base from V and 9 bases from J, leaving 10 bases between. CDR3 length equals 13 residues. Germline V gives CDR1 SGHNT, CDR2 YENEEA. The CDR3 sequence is CASSLAGFPEQFF. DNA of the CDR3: TGTGCCAGCAGCTTAGCGGGGTTTCCTGAGCAGTTCTTC.

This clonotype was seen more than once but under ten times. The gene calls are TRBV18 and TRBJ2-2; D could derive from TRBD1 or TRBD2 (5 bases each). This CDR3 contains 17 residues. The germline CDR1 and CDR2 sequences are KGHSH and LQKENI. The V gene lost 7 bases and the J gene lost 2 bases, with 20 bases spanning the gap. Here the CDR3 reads CASYLMRVRTNTGELFF. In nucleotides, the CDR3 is TGTGCCAGCTACTTGATGCGGGTTAGGACAAACACCGGGGAGCTGTTTTTT. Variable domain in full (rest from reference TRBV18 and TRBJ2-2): NAGVMQNPRHLVRRRGQEARLRCSPMKGHSHVYWYRQLPEEGLKFMVYLQKENIIDESGMPKERFSAEFPKEGPSILRIQQVVRGDSAAYFCASYLMRVRTNTGELFFGEGSRLTVL.

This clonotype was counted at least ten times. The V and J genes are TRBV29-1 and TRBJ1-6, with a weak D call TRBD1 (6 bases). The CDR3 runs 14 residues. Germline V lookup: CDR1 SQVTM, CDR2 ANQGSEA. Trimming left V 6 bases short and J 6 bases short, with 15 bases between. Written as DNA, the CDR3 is TGCAGCGTGGCCGAGGGGGGGTTTAATTCACCCCTCCACTTT. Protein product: CSVAEGGFNSPLHF.

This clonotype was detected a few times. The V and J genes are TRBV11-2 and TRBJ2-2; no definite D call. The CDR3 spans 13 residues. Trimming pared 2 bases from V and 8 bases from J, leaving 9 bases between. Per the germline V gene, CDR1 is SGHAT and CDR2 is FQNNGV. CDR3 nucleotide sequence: TGTGCCAGCAGCTTATTTTCCGAGGGGGAGCTGTTTTTT. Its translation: CASSLFSEGELFF.